This note documents a single T cell receptor beta chain sequence. Antigen: not known. Other nucleotide sequences in the sample specify the same CDR3. The data belong to a study of shared clonotypes between healthy human individuals. The overall study: Three plates were used per donor for CD4 naive, three for CD4 memory, two for CD8 naive and one for CD8 memory.

Study-wide results and limits: Incompleteness in sorted-subset sequencing, despite large depth, was shown by rarefaction.

Replicate PCRs from sorted subsets contained around 200 ng DNA, which is roughly 30,000 T cell genomes. The data were produced by immunoSEQ multiplex PCR, yet TCRdb's version contains in-frame clones alone and is incomplete. The top ten clones hold about 0.41% of a sample with 2 million to 2.5 million clones, 85% to 95% of them seen once. Germline assignment: CDR1 KGHSH and CDR2 LQKENI. Unmatched junction bases numbered 5, after V lost 6 bases and J lost 4 bases. This CDR3 has 13 residues. This clonotype was obtained from a man aged 18 to 35 in good health. Some clones in this sample may be carry-over from other donors' samples. The material sequenced was naive CD4+ T cells from PBMCs. Subset specified: CD45RA+ positively selected. This chain uses TRBV18 with TRBJ2-7; 8 bases are a match to TRBD1. The CDR3 DNA reads as TGTGCCAGCTCCCCCAACAGGGGGTACGAGCAGTACTTC. It codes for CASSPNRGYEQYF.